At least ten counts were recorded for the clone carrying this T cell receptor (beta chain). The antigen is unknown. CDR3 length equals 14 residues. V lost 3 bases to trimming and J lost 1 base; unmatched junction nucleotides: 2. The germline CDR1 and CDR2 sequences are SQVTM and ANQGSEA. Unique molecular identifiers were linked by the library to individual cDNA molecules. A single record per CDR3 protein comes from TCRdb applying MiXCR to the RACE reads. The repertoire holds approximately 79,000 distinct CDR3 sequences, with 7.5% to 9.5% as singletons. This sample was included in a study of human T cells and chemical hapten exposure. Time point here: pre-sensitization, week 0. Indicated treatment: therapeutic diphenylcyclopropenone sensitization with weekly scalp DPC. Study-wide findings and caveats: PT1 expanded TCR counts and patch test score were linked, and their correlation was positive. The formation of large CDR3 similarity clusters by expanded TCRs significantly exceeded that of controls.

The TCR was taken from a man aged 40-55 years with alopecia areata. Some clones in this sample may be carry-over from other donors' samples. J is TRBJ1-1 and V is TRBV29-1, with 10 nucleotides matching TRBD1. Material: whole blood, obtained in connection with sensitization to the hapten diphenylcyclopropenone (DPC). The CDR3 DNA reads TGCAGCGTTGATAGGACAGGGGGGAACACTGAAGCTTTCTTT. Translating gives CSVDRTGGNTEAFF.